A selection of T cell receptor beta chains follows, all from one sample in a study of blood T cell repertoires in COVID-19. Sequenced by immunoSEQ multiplex PCR; TCRdb stores in-frame clones only, minus some. The sample carries 170,000 or so clones, 60% to 80% recorded once. The sample was peripheral blood. These receptors all come from a woman in her 70s with acute or convalescent COVID-19. Each CDR3 is given with its conserved first and last residue. D genes are given only for firm matches. Not every row has a clone size; where given, it reads once, few, many or a size class.

j_call clone_size v_call d_call cdr3_aa cdr3_nt
TRBJ2-3 NA TRBV3-1/TRBV3-2 NA CASSPRLPGFGTDTQYF TGTGCCAGCAGCCCTCGATTACCAGGGTTTGGGACAGATACGCAGTATTTT
TRBJ2-7 NA TRBV3-1/TRBV3-2 NA CASSQRNHAESDSYEQYF TGTGCCAGCAGCCAACGAAATCATGCAGAATCAGACTCCTACGAGCAGTACTTC
TRBJ2-2 few TRBV19 NA CASSIAPQGTGELFF TGTGCCAGTAGTATCGCCCCCCAGGGCACCGGGGAGCTGTTTTTT
TRBJ1-4 few TRBV6-1 TRBD1 CASSGKTGRIAEKLFF TGTGCCAGCAGTGGGAAGACAGGGAGAATAGCTGAAAAACTGTTTTTT
TRBJ2-7 NA TRBV3-1/TRBV3-2 NA CASSEQGEQYF TGTGCCAGCAGCGAACAGGGAGAGCAGTACTTC
TRBJ2-5 NA TRBV30 TRBD1 CAFADRGEGTQYF TGTGCCTTCGCGGACAGGGGGGAGGGGACCCAGTACTTC
TRBJ1-2 NA TRBV30 NA CAWRGTFGGYYGYTF TGTGCCTGGAGGGGGACTTTTGGGGGTTACTATGGCTACACCTTC
TRBJ2-5 NA TRBV6-5 TRBD2 CASSYSLIAGDGTQYF TGTGCCAGCAGTTACTCGCTGATAGCGGGAGATGGGACCCAGTACTTC
TRBJ1-1 NA TRBV4-1 NA CASRHIIPPPGVGPQAFF TGCGCCAGCAGACACATCATACCCCCCCCAGGGGTGGGTCCCCAAGCTTTCTTT
TRBJ2-5 few TRBV5-1 TRBD2 CASSLGTSGQETQYF TGCGCCAGCAGCTTGGGGACTAGCGGCCAAGAGACCCAGTACTTC
TRBJ2-7 NA TRBV7-3 TRBD2 CASSLTAGGPNEQYF TGTGCCAGCAGCTTAACGGCGGGAGGGCCTAACGAGCAGTACTTC
TRBJ2-3 once TRBV6-5 TRBD1 CASSYGAGGATQYF TGTGCCAGCAGTTACGGGGCAGGGGGAGCTACGCAGTATTTT